A selection of T cell receptor beta chains follows, all from one sample in a study of T-cell memory formation after mild COVID-19. TCRdb ran MiXCR on the 5' RACE reads and lists one entry per CDR3 protein. The sample holds roughly 450,000 distinct CDR3 sequences, 15% to 20% seen once. Specimen: PBMCs or a T cell subset sorted from them (not recorded which). Receptors originate from an adult woman who had mild COVID-19 (a few samples of this study predate the infection). Cell type and time point are not known. CDR3s include the opening cysteine and the closing phenylalanine or tryptophan. D genes are given only for firm matches. Expanded clones are given a class, and other clones once, few, many or no size at all.

D gene	clone size	J gene	V gene	CDR3 DNA	CDR3 protein
.	.	TRBJ2-5	TRBV9	TGTGCCAGCAGCGGTCGAGGGGTTCAGCAAGAGACCCAGTACTTC	CASSGRGVQQETQYF
TRBD2	few	TRBJ2-3	TRBV18	TGTGCCAGCTCACCGGGACTAGCGGTAACAGATACGCAGTATTTT	CASSPGLAVTDTQYF
.	few	TRBJ2-7	TRBV3-1	TGTGCCAGCAGCCTCTACGGCAGGCCCGTCTACGAGCAGTACTTC	CASSLYGRPVYEQYF
.	many	TRBJ2-3	TRBV6-1	TGTGCCAGCAGTGAAGCGCTATGGGGGCAGAGCCAGGGGACAGATACGCAGTATTTT	CASSEALWGQSQGTDTQYF
.	.	TRBJ2-1	TRBV29-1	TGCAGCGTTCCCAGGGACATCTACAATGAGCAGTTCTTC	CSVPRDIYNEQFF
TRBD2	.	TRBJ2-3	TRBV30	TGTGCCTGGACCTTGACTAGCGGGGGCACAGATACGCAGTATTTT	CAWTLTSGGTDTQYF
.	.	TRBJ2-7	TRBV7-2	TGTGCCAGCAGCTTAGGCCCACTTTACGAGCAGTACTTC	CASSLGPLYEQYF
TRBD2	few	TRBJ2-5	TRBV12-3/TRBV12-4	TGTGCCAGCAGTGACCTACTAGCGGGTGAGGGAGAGACCCAGTACTTC	CASSDLLAGEGETQYF
.	.	TRBJ1-1	TRBV5-1	TGCGCCAGCAGCTCGATACAGGGTAACACTGAAGCTTTCTTT	CASSSIQGNTEAFF
.	.	TRBJ1-2	TRBV4-1	TGCGCCAGCAGCCAAGTTCTGGTAGTCGGCTACACCTTC	CASSQVLVVGYTF
.	.	TRBJ2-1	TRBV24-1	TGTGCCATCCGGGACACCGGGTCGGCTGAGCAGTTCTTC	CAIRDTGSAEQFF
TRBD1	.	TRBJ1-1	TRBV10-3	TGTGCCGCGTCACAGGGGGCAGGTGAAGCTTTCTTT	CAASQGAGEAFF
TRBD2	.	TRBJ2-7	TRBV6-2/TRBV6-3	TGTGCCAGCAGTTACGGCGGGAGATACGAGCAGTACTTC	CASSYGGRYEQYF
.	many	TRBJ2-5	TRBV15	TGTGCCACCAGCAGAGATATAACAGAACAAGAGACCCAGTACTTC	CATSRDITEQETQYF
TRBD2	.	TRBJ2-3	TRBV9	TGTGCCAGCAGCGTAGGCGGGAGCGGGATAGATACGCAGTATTTT	CASSVGGSGIDTQYF
TRBD1	.	TRBJ2-7	TRBV5-4	TGTGCCAGCAGCTCATATACAGGGGATCTATCCTACGAGCAGTACTTC	CASSSYTGDLSYEQYF
TRBD1	.	TRBJ2-7	TRBV11-3	TGTGCCAGCAGCTCCGCAGGACAGGGCGGCTCCTACGAGCAGTACTTC	CASSSAGQGGSYEQYF
TRBD2	.	TRBJ2-1	TRBV19	TGTGCCAGTAGTATGGGTAGCGGGGGGTCCTTCCGTGAGCAGTTCTTC	CASSMGSGGSFREQFF
.	few	TRBJ2-1	TRBV7-9	TGTGCCAGCAGCTTAGGGGCGGGACCCGCATACAATGAGCAGTTCTTC	CASSLGAGPAYNEQFF
.	.	TRBJ2-7	TRBV20-1	TGCAGTGCTAGACACCAGACTTCTATCTACGAGCAGTACTTC	CSARHQTSIYEQYF
TRBD1	many	TRBJ2-3	TRBV7-2	TGTGCCAGCAGCTTAGTGGGACAGGGGGCGGGCGATACGCAGTATTTT	CASSLVGQGAGDTQYF
.	few	TRBJ1-4	TRBV12-3/TRBV12-4	TGTGCCAGCAGTGTCGGGGAGAATGAAAAACTGTTTTTT	CASSVGENEKLFF
.	.	TRBJ2-7	TRBV5-6	TGTGCCAGCAGCTTGGCTTGGGGGCGATCCTCCTACGAGCAGTACTTC	CASSLAWGRSSYEQYF
.	.	TRBJ2-7	TRBV30	TGTGCCTGGAGCTTGACCTCCTACGAGCAGTACTTC	CAWSLTSYEQYF
.	few	TRBJ2-1	TRBV6-5	TGTGCCAGCAGCTCGGGACTTAGCAATGAGCAGTTCTTC	CASSSGLSNEQFF
.	.	TRBJ2-6	TRBV19	TGTGCCAGTATGGGGACCGAGACTGGGGCCAACGTCCTGACTTTC	CASMGTETGANVLTF
.	.	TRBJ1-5	TRBV20-1	TGCAGTGCTCTGGAGGGAGGCCGGACCGATCAGCCCCAGCATTTT	CSALEGGRTDQPQHF
TRBD1	many	TRBJ2-7	TRBV4-1	TGCGCCAGCAGCCAAACCGGGACAGGGGACTACGAGCAGTACTTC	CASSQTGTGDYEQYF
TRBD2	.	TRBJ2-3	TRBV6-2/TRBV6-3	TGTGCCAGCAGGCGGACTAGCGGGAGCCGCCCAGATACGCAGTATTTT	CASRRTSGSRPDTQYF
TRBD1	few	TRBJ2-1	TRBV27	TGTGCCAGCACCCTCAGGACAGGAGTGTTCTTC	CASTLRTGVFF
TRBD1	.	TRBJ2-4	TRBV18	TGTGCCAGCTCCCCCCGGGACAGGGACCAACAGTACTTC	CASSPRDRDQQYF
.	.	TRBJ2-1	TRBV2	TGTGCCAGCAGTGAATATGCGGACGGGAGCTCCTACAATGAGCAGTTCTTC	CASSEYADGSSYNEQFF
TRBD1	.	TRBJ2-7	TRBV11-2	TGTGCCAGCAGCCCGGGACAGGGGGCTTTCTACGAGCAGTACTTC	CASSPGQGAFYEQYF
.	.	TRBJ2-5	TRBV4-1	TGCGCCAGCAGCCAAGGAGAGGGGATAGATCGAGAGACCCAGTACTTC	CASSQGEGIDRETQYF
TRBD1	many	TRBJ2-1	TRBV3-1	TGTGCCAGCAGCCTGAGGGGGCTCTCCTACAATGAGCAGTTCTTC	CASSLRGLSYNEQFF
.	.	TRBJ2-5	TRBV5-1	TGCGCCAGCAGCTTGGTGGACAGCACCCAAGAGACCCAGTACTTC	CASSLVDSTQETQYF
TRBD1	few	TRBJ1-2	TRBV18	TGTGCCAGCTCACCCCTTGAAGGAGGACAGGGGAAGGGCTATGGCTACACCTTC	CASSPLEGGQGKGYGYTF
TRBD1	few	TRBJ1-2	TRBV7-2	TGTGCCAGCAGCTTAACGACAGGGAACGCTGGCTACACCTTC	CASSLTTGNAGYTF
TRBD1	few	TRBJ2-7	TRBV29-1	TGCAGCTTCAGACCGGGACAGACCCCCTACGAGCAGTACTTC	CSFRPGQTPYEQYF
TRBD2	few	TRBJ2-2	TRBV6-2/TRBV6-3	TGTGCCAGCAGCCCGGGACTAGTTTATACCGGGGAGCTGTTTTTT	CASSPGLVYTGELFF
TRBD1	.	TRBJ2-3	TRBV16	TGTGCCAGCAGCCCCGGGGGACAGGGGCTCTCAGATACGCAGTATTTT	CASSPGGQGLSDTQYF
TRBD1	few	TRBJ1-3	TRBV7-2	TGTGCCAGCAGCTTAGTGACAGGGCCCAACTCTGGAAACACCATATATTTT	CASSLVTGPNSGNTIYF
.	few	TRBJ2-1	TRBV9	TGTGCCAGCAGCGTCGCAGGGGCCCGAAATGATGAGCAGTTCTTC	CASSVAGARNDEQFF
TRBD2	few	TRBJ2-4	TRBV7-8	TGTGCCAGCAGCTTAGGGACAGCCGGACTAGCGGGCCGCCGATCCATAGCCAAAAACATTCAGTACTTC	CASSLGTAGLAGRRSIAKNIQYF
.	.	TRBJ2-7	TRBV4-1	TGCGCCAGCAGCCACGAGCCGACAGGAACCTTCTACGAGCAGTACTTC	CASSHEPTGTFYEQYF
.	.	TRBJ2-7	TRBV5-1	TGCGCCAGCAGCTTGGCCAGGAAAAACTACGAGCAGTACTTC	CASSLARKNYEQYF
.	.	TRBJ2-7	TRBV20-1	TGCAGTGCTAGAGATCCCGACACAGGGACCGAGCAGTACTTC	CSARDPDTGTEQYF
.	.	TRBJ1-1	TRBV9	TGTGCCAGCAGCGTAGGGCTACAGGACATGAACACTGAAGCTTTCTTT	CASSVGLQDMNTEAFF
TRBD2	few	TRBJ2-1	TRBV7-2	TGTGCCAGCAGCTTAGCAATAGCGGGACGGGGTTACAATGAGCAGTTCTTC	CASSLAIAGRGYNEQFF
TRBD2	few	TRBJ2-3	TRBV7-3	TGTGCCAGCAGCCCGCGGACTAGCGGGAGTGCAGATACGCAGTATTTT	CASSPRTSGSADTQYF
.	few	TRBJ2-1	TRBV5-1	TGCGCCAGCAGAGCGGAGGGCCCCCTAAATGAGCAGTTCTTC	CASRAEGPLNEQFF
.	few	TRBJ2-7	TRBV12-3/TRBV12-4	TGTGCCAGCAGTTTCTGGGGGTCCTCCTACGAGCAGTACTTC	CASSFWGSSYEQYF
.	few	TRBJ2-3	TRBV2	TGTGCCAGCAGCGCAGGGTCAGATACGCAGTATTTT	CASSAGSDTQYF